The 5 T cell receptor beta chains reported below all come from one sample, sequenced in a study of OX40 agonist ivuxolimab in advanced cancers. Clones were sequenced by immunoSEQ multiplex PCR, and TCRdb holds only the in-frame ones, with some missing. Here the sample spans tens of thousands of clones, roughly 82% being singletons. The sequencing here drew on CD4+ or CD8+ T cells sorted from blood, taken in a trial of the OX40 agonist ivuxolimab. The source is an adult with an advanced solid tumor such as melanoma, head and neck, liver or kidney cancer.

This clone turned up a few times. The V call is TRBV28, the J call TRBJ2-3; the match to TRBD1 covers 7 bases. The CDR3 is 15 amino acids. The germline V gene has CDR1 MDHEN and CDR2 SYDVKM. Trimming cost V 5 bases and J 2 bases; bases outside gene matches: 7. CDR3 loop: CASSEVQGYTDTQYF. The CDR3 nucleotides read TGTGCCAGCAGTGAAGTACAGGGGTACACAGATACGCAGTATTTT.

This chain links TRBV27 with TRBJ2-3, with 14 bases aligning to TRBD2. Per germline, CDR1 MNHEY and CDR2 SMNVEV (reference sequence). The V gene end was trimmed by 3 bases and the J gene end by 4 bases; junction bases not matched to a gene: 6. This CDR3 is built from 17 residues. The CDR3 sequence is CASSFRLAGGYADTQYF. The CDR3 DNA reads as TGTGCCAGCAGTTTCCGACTAGCGGGGGGGTACGCAGATACGCAGTATTTT.

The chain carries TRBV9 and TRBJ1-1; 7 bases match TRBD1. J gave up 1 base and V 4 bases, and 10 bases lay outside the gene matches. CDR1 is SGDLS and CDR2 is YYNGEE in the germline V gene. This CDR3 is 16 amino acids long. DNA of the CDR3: TGTGCCAGCAGCCCGCAAGTTGCAGGGGGGAACACTGAAGCTTTCTTT. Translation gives CASSPQVAGGNTEAFF.

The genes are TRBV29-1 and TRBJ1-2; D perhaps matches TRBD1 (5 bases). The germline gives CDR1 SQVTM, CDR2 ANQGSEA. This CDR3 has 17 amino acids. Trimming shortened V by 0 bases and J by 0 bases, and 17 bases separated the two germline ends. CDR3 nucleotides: TGCAGCGTTGAAGATCGTAAGAAGGGACGAGCTAACTATGGCTACACCTTC. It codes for CSVEDRKKGRANYGYTF.

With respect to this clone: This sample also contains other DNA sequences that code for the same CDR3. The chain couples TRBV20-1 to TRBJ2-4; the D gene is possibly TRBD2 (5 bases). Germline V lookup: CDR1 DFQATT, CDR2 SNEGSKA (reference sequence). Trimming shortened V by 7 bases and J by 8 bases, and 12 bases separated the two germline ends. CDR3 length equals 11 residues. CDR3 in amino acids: CSVTDWDIQYF. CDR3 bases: TGCAGTGTTACGGACTGGGACATTCAGTACTTC.